This TCR beta chain was sequenced for a study of beta chain features in type 1 diabetes. General study points: There was a moderate but significant shortening of TCRB CDR3s in all four CD4+ subsets of Type 1 diabetes patients.

Worth noting for this clone: The antigen remains undetermined.

Of the isolated RNA, all was reverse transcribed, and so the sequenced material was expressed TCRB transcripts. The assay was immunoSEQ multiplex PCR, and TCRdb's table has in-frame clones only and misses some. The repertoire holds about 99,000 clones, under 30% seen once, with 0.5% to 0.55% in the top ten. With 4 bases clipped from V and 4 bases from J, the junction kept 7 bases outside the gene matches. Germline V gene data show CDR1 as SGHDT and CDR2 as YYEEEE. The CDR3 contains 15 residues. V usage is TRBV5-6 and J usage is TRBJ2-3; 9 positions match TRBD2. The specimen sequenced was central memory CD4+ T cells from blood. The receptor comes from a young woman with type 1 diabetes. The DNA of the CDR3 is TGTGCCAGCAGCAGCTTAGCGGGAGTGGCAGATACGCAGTATTTT. It yields the protein CASSSLAGVADTQYF.